Listed here is a single TCR beta chain. Clones were sequenced by immunoSEQ multiplex PCR, and TCRdb holds only the in-frame ones, with some missing. Of about 350,000 clones in the sample, approximately 84% were seen once. The sample comes from a study of Ad26.COV2.S vaccination and SARS-CoV-2 variants. Overall study context: Intramuscular Ad26.COV2.S doses were given once or twice, 56 days apart.

The sample's treatment: roughly 18 received Ad26.COV2.S at low or high dose, single or two shots; 5 received placebo; per-sample allocation not given. The samples date from day 63 after the first vaccine or placebo injection. Boston provided a donor who was an adult aged 18-55 years. This TCR came from a person aged 18-60 years who received the Ad26.COV2.S COVID-19 vaccine or a placebo. The sample was peripheral blood, taken in a trial of Ad26.COV2.S vaccine versus placebo.

The CDR3 DNA is TGTGCCCAAGGCGGGAGCTCCTACAATGAGCAGTTCTTC. This sequence encodes CAQGGSSYNEQFF. This chain uses TRBV7-8 with TRBJ2-1; 7 bases agree with TRBD2. V was pared by 11 bases and J by 0 bases, with 4 bases of the junction left unmatched. The CDR3 has 13 amino acids. CDR1 is SGHVS and CDR2 is FQNEAQ in the germline V gene.